This is a list of T cell receptor beta chains from one sample in a study of tumour-infiltrating T cells in Burkitt lymphoma. Clones were sequenced by immunoSEQ multiplex PCR, and TCRdb holds only the in-frame ones, with some missing. The profile shows around 46,000 clones, around a third of them singletons. The specimen sequenced was tumor tissue. These receptors were collected from a human donor with Burkitt lymphoma. Each CDR3 is given with its conserved first and last residue. A D gene is named only where the DNA matches it firmly. Clone size is shown for a subset of rows, as once, few, many or a class of expanded clone.

>TRBV7-9|NA|NA|TRBJ2-2
TGTGCCAGCAGCTTAGCATGGAGGCACCGGGAGCTGTTTTTT
CASSLAWRHRELFF
>TRBV10-3|TRBD1|NA|TRBJ1-1
TGTGCCATCAGTGGGACAGGGGGAGGAGGCACTGAAGCTTTCTTT
CAISGTGGGGTEAFF
>TRBV27|TRBD1|NA|TRBJ2-5
TGTGCCAGCAGTTCCAGGACAGGTCGGGAGACCCAGTACTTC
CASSSRTGRETQYF
>TRBV2|TRBD2|NA|TRBJ2-5
TGTGCCAGCAGTGAAAGGCTAGCGGGGCGGGAGACCCAGTACTTC
CASSERLAGRETQYF
>TRBV4-3|NA|NA|TRBJ2-7
TGCGCCAGCAGCCACGACTTAGCCTACGAGCAGTACTTC
CASSHDLAYEQYF
>TRBV6-5|NA|few|TRBJ1-2
TGTGCCAGCACCCGGACGGGATCGTACGGCTACACCTTC
CASTRTGSYGYTF
>TRBV21-1|NA|NA|TRBJ2-5
TGTGCCAGCAGTATTGACAGGGGCGGGCAAGAGACCCAGTACTTC
CASSIDRGGQETQYF
>TRBV7-9|TRBD1|NA|TRBJ1-2
TGTGCCAGCAGCGAACACTCAGGGGGCGGGGGCTACACCTTC
CASSEHSGGGGYTF
>TRBV14|NA|NA|TRBJ2-7
TGTGCCAGCATGGGAGGGGGCACGTACGAGCAGTACTTC
CASMGGGTYEQYF
>TRBV5-8|NA|few|TRBJ2-2
TGTGCCAGCAGCTACGGGGGTACGATGACCGGGGAGCTGTTTTTT
CASSYGGTMTGELFF
>TRBV19|TRBD1|NA|TRBJ1-2
TGTGCCAGTAGGATGACAGGGAAAGACGGCTACACCTTC
CASRMTGKDGYTF
>TRBV5-1|NA|once|TRBJ2-4
TGCGCCAGCGGGCAGGGAGGCGTAGCCAAAAACATTCAGTACTTC
CASGQGGVAKNIQYF
>TRBV28|NA|NA|TRBJ1-4
TGTGCCAGCAGCACCCCCACAGGGCTCAATGAAAAACTGTTTTTT
CASSTPTGLNEKLFF
>TRBV10-3|NA|few|TRBJ2-7
TGTGCCATCAGCTCCGGGACAACCTCCTACGAGCAGTACTTC
CAISSGTTSYEQYF
>TRBV5-4|NA|NA|TRBJ2-5
TGTGCCAGCAGCGCCAGGTACCAAGAGACCCAGTACTTC
CASSARYQETQYF
>TRBV2|NA|NA|TRBJ2-7
TGTGCCAGCAGCCACACAGAATCCTACGAGCAGTACTTC
CASSHTESYEQYF
>TRBV5-1|NA|NA|TRBJ2-5
TGCGCCAGCAGCCCGACTAGTTTGGAGACCCAGTACTTC
CASSPTSLETQYF
>TRBV5-5|TRBD1|few|TRBJ1-6
TGTGCCAGCAGCTTGGCGGACAGGGCCTTCTATAATTCACCCCTCCACTTT
CASSLADRAFYNSPLHF
>TRBV5-1|NA|NA|TRBJ1-2
TGCGCCACCATGGCAGGCCTAGAGTTCTCTAACTATGGCTACACCTTC
CATMAGLEFSNYGYTF
>TRBV6-5|TRBD1|few|TRBJ2-5
TGTGCCAGCAGGGACCACAGGGGTTGGACCCAGTACTTC
CASRDHRGWTQYF
>TRBV18|NA|NA|TRBJ2-7
TGTGCCAGCTCACCACCAGTGCTTAGCGAGCAGTACTTC
CASSPPVLSEQYF
>TRBV5-1|TRBD1|few|TRBJ2-4
TGCGCCAGCAGCCCCGGGACAGGGGGAAACATTCAGTACTTC
CASSPGTGGNIQYF
>TRBV2|TRBD1|few|TRBJ1-6
TGTGCCAGCATCGAGACAGGGCCCTCACCCCTCCACTTT
CASIETGPSPLHF
>TRBV23-1|TRBD2|NA|TRBJ2-2
TGCGCCAGCAGTCAGCGAGTAGCGGGGGTGCTACCGGGAGAGCTGTTTTTT
CASSQRVAGVLPGELFF
>TRBV7-8|NA|NA|TRBJ1-2
TGTGCCAGCAGCTTATCACAGGGACCGCAGTATGGCTACACCTTC
CASSLSQGPQYGYTF
>TRBV15|TRBD1|NA|TRBJ2-3
TGTGCCACCAGGGCAGGGGGCGCAGATACGCAGTATTTT
CATRAGGADTQYF
>TRBV7-6|NA|few|TRBJ1-6
TGTGCCAGCAGCTTAGCGGCTGGACGCAATAATTCACCCCTCCACTTT
CASSLAAGRNNSPLHF
>TRBV18|NA|NA|TRBJ1-1
TGTGCCAGCTCACAGAGCCAGAACACTGAAGCTTTCTTT
CASSQSQNTEAFF
>TRBV6-5|NA|NA|TRBJ1-2
TGTGCCAGCAGGGACCAGGCCGGCTACACCTTC
CASRDQAGYTF
>TRBV5-1|NA|NA|TRBJ2-7
TGCGCCAGCAGCTTGGGACAGGGAGGGGTCTACGAGCAGTACTTC
CASSLGQGGVYEQYF
>TRBV11-1|TRBD1|few|TRBJ1-6
TGTGCCAGCAGCCCCGCAGGACAGGGGAATTCACCCCTCCACTTT
CASSPAGQGNSPLHF
>TRBV4-2|NA|NA|TRBJ1-3
TGTGCCAGCAGCCCCGGCCTGGAGGGAAACACCATATATTTT
CASSPGLEGNTIYF
>TRBV11-2|NA|NA|TRBJ2-2
TGTGCCAGCAGCTTAGTTTTGGGACAAGACACCGGGGAGCTGTTTTTT
CASSLVLGQDTGELFF
>TRBV5-6|NA|NA|TRBJ2-1
TGTGCCAGCAGCTTATACGCGAGTTCCTACAATGAGCAGTTCTTC
CASSLYASSYNEQFF
>TRBV28|NA|NA|TRBJ2-7
TGTGCCAGCCAGCTAGGGGGTTCCTACAACGAGCAGTACTTC
CASQLGGSYNEQYF
>TRBV5-4|TRBD1|NA|TRBJ1-3
TGTGCCAGCAGCTTAGGGGTTGGACAGGGGCCAGGAAACACCATATATTTT
CASSLGVGQGPGNTIYF
>TRBV7-2|NA|NA|TRBJ2-7
TGTGCCAGCAGCTTAGCGCGGGTCTACGAGCAGTACTTC
CASSLARVYEQYF
>TRBV4-1|NA|NA|TRBJ2-5
TGCGCCAGCAGCCACCCGGGGGTATTCCAAGAGACCCAGTACTTC
CASSHPGVFQETQYF
>TRBV13|NA|NA|TRBJ1-1
TGTGCCAGCAGCTTGGGGCAGATGAACACTGAAGCTTTCTTT
CASSLGQMNTEAFF
>TRBV7-2|TRBD1|few|TRBJ1-6
TGTGCCAGCAGCTTATTCTCAGGGGGGTCACCCCTCCACTTT
CASSLFSGGSPLHF
>TRBV6-5|NA|few|TRBJ2-5
TGTGCCGCGAGGGGCGGAGAGACCCAGTACTTC
CAARGGETQYF